Below, 24 T cell receptor beta chains from the same sample are listed, as sequenced in a study of a mutant IDH1 vaccine in newly diagnosed glioma (dated by TCRdb to the early 2020s). The time point label for this specimen denotes: baseline, week 1 (first vaccination visit). The treatment or condition label on this specimen signifies: pre-vaccination baseline after standard-of-care therapy. The method was the immunoSEQ multiplex PCR assay. Entries here come from immuneACCESS through TCRdb and include only in-frame sequences with V and J called. Some clones fail to appear in such tables; in the studies checked, an unresolved V gene covers under half of the shortfall, and the cause of the remainder is unknown. The sample has 90,000 to 95,000 clones on record, 83% of them singletons. Together, the top ten hold approximately 7.4% of the sample. Sample: PBMCs, taken from a glioma patient treated with radiotherapy, temozolomide or both. The source of these receptors is a woman between 45 and 65 years old with glioma.

This clone was recorded only once. V usage is TRBV6-5 and J usage is TRBJ2-1, with 8 bases identical to TRBD2. This CDR3 comprises 16 residues. Per the germline V gene, CDR1 is MNHEY and CDR2 is SVGAGI. V was pared by 0 bases and J by 7 bases, with 8 bases of the junction left unmatched. The CDR3: CASSYSRRGGQNEQFF. In nucleotides, the CDR3 is TGTGCCAGCAGTTACTCGAGACGGGGGGGCCAGAATGAGCAGTTCTTC.

This rearrangement joins TRBV5-1 to TRBJ2-1; 12 nucleotides match TRBD2. The germline gives CDR1 SGHRS, CDR2 YFSETQ. The CDR3 consists of 18 residues. The V gene end was trimmed by 0 bases and the J gene end by 9 bases; junction bases not matched to a gene: 13. The CDR3: CASSLVRLAGGLSTEQFF. CDR3 nucleotides: TGCGCCAGCAGCTTGGTTCGGCTAGCGGGGGGGCTGAGTACTGAGCAGTTCTTC.

The chain combines TRBV5-4 with TRBJ1-2; 12 bases map to TRBD1. This CDR3 spans 16 amino acids. V lost 4 bases, J lost 8 bases, and 12 bases stayed unmatched. The germline gives CDR1 SGHNT, CDR2 YYREEE (reference sequence). In DNA, the CDR3 is TGTGCCAGCAGCCCGGCCCCCGGGACAGGGGGCGGCGGCTACACCTTC. This codes for CASSPAPGTGGGGYTF.

This chain links TRBV18 with TRBJ1-1, with D tentatively TRBD1 (5 bases). V was cut by 2 bases and J by 5 bases, with 21 bases left in between. CDR1 and CDR2 from the germline V gene are KGHSH and LQKENI. The CDR3 has 17 amino acids. The CDR3 loop reads CASSPAGILGEFTEAFF. CDR3 bases: TGTGCCAGCTCACCAGCGGGTATACTGGGGGAATTTACTGAAGCTTTCTTT.

V is TRBV27 and J is TRBJ2-7, with D perhaps being TRBD1 or TRBD2 (5 bases each). Germline-derived CDR1 and CDR2 are MNHEY and SMNVEV (reference sequence). This CDR3 region has 15 residues. The germline V and J ends were trimmed by 8 bases and 6 bases, with 23 bases remaining between them. CDR3 DNA: TGTGCCAGCGGACCCCGGGGCAGGGTAACGTCCGAGCAGTACTTC. Protein product: CASGPRGRVTSEQYF.

The chain uses TRBV9 and TRBJ1-3, with unresolved D. The germline CDR1 and CDR2 sequences are SGDLS and YYNGEE. The CDR3 contains 17 residues. The germline V and J ends were trimmed by 0 bases and 0 bases, with 13 bases remaining between them. Written as DNA, the CDR3 is TGTGCCAGCAGCGTAGTCGGGGAACTAGGCTCTGGAAACACCATATATTTT. Amino acids: CASSVVGELGSGNTIYF.

The chain employs TRBV28 and TRBJ2-7; weak D call: TRBD1 (6 bases). The germline gives CDR1 MDHEN, CDR2 SYDVKM. There are 13 residues in the CDR3. The germline V and J ends were trimmed by 9 bases and 8 bases, with 20 bases remaining between them. The DNA for the CDR3 is TGTGCCAGTTCACTCCGGGGCGACAGGAAGCAGTACTTC. This translates into CASSLRGDRKQYF.

The chain is built from TRBV11-2 and TRBJ2-3; TRBD2 matches at 14 bases. Germline V CDR1 and CDR2: SGHAT, FQNNGV. This CDR3 region has 15 residues. V shed 5 bases and J 8 bases; nucleotides not matched to a gene: 6. CDR3 amino acids: CASSTGLAGAVTQYF. As DNA, the CDR3 is TGTGCCAGCAGCACGGGACTAGCGGGGGCGGTTACGCAGTATTTT.

CDR3: CASSSRDPRSNEQFF. The CDR3 DNA reads as TGCGCCAGCAGCTCCCGGGACCCCCGGTCCAATGAGCAGTTCTTC. This sequence joins TRBV4-1 and TRBJ2-1, with D perhaps given as TRBD1 or TRBD2 (5 bases each). This CDR3 contains 15 residues. CDR1 and CDR2 from the germline V gene are MGHRA and YSYEKL. V lost 5 bases to trimming and J lost 6 bases, with 17 bases between them.

The rearrangement links TRBV4-3 to TRBJ2-4; 13 nucleotides match TRBD2. CDR1 is LGHNA and CDR2 is YSLEER in the germline V gene. Trimming cost V 3 bases and J 6 bases; bases outside gene matches: 11. The CDR3 totals 18 residues. The CDR3 DNA reads TGCGCCAGCAGCCAGGATACCGGGACTAGCGGGGCGCGAAACATTCAGTACTTC. Translation: CASSQDTGTSGARNIQYF.

V gene TRBV5-1 combines with J gene TRBJ1-6; 8 nucleotides agree with TRBD1. Trimming at V came to 0 bases and at J to 8 bases, leaving 4 bases not matched to a gene. The length of the CDR3 is 15 residues. Germline CDR1 reads SGHRS; CDR2 reads YFSETQ. CDR3 amino acids: CASSLADRVDSPLHF. The CDR3 nucleotides read TGCGCCAGCAGCTTGGCGGACAGGGTCGATTCACCCCTCCACTTT.

Here the CDR3 DNA reads TGTGCCAGTAGTATAAATGGTCGTAGTAGCAATCAGCCCCAGCATTTT. Translation: CASSINGRSSNQPQHF. The chain uses TRBV19 and TRBJ1-5; no clear D. The V end lost 2 bases, the J end lost 0 bases, and 11 bases lay between the germline ends. Per germline, CDR1 LNHDA and CDR2 SQIVND (reference sequence). The CDR3 length is 16 residues.

The gene calls are TRBV19 and TRBJ2-7; 8 bases line up with TRBD1. CDR1 is LNHDA and CDR2 is SQIVND in the germline V gene (reference sequence). With V trimmed by 3 bases and J by 2 bases, 3 bases remained unmatched. This CDR3 is built from 14 residues. The DNA of the CDR3 is TGTGCCAGTAGTATGGTACAGGGGGCCTACGAGCAGTACTTC. This translates into CASSMVQGAYEQYF. The whole variable domain, filled in from reference TRBV19 and TRBJ2-7, reads DGGITQSPKYLFRKEGQNVTLSCEQNLNHDAMYWYRQDPGQGLRLIYYSQIVNDFQKGDIAEGYSVSREKKESFPLTVTSAQKNPTAFYLCASSMVQGAYEQYFGPGTRLTVT.

This clone was recorded only once. The chain carries TRBV27 and TRBJ1-1, with D possibly matching TRBD1 (6 bases). V was trimmed by 7 bases and J by 0 bases, leaving 12 bases between them. The CDR3 covers 14 residues. CDR1 is MNHEY, CDR2 SMNVEV, per germline (reference sequence). Here the CDR3 DNA reads TGTGCCAGCACCGGCGGACAGATGAACACTGAAGCTTTCTTT. It encodes CASTGGQMNTEAFF.

The sample holds a few counts of this clone. The chain uses TRBV7-2 and TRBJ2-1; D is unclear. V was cut by 8 bases and J by 0 bases, with 8 bases left in between. Germline CDR1 SGHTA, CDR2 FQGNSA. This CDR3 comprises 13 residues. The CDR3 loop reads CASSQSSYNEQFF. Here the CDR3 DNA reads TGTGCCAGCTCCCAGAGCTCCTACAATGAGCAGTTCTTC.

The chain recombines TRBV12-5 with TRBJ1-6; 10 bases map to TRBD1. V shed 4 bases, J shed 7 bases, and the junction held 1 base outside the gene matches. Per the germline V gene, CDR1 is LGHNT and CDR2 is FRNRAP. The CDR3 sequence is 14 residues long. CDR3 sequence reads: CASGWGQGNSPLHF. The DNA of the CDR3 is TGTGCTAGTGGTTGGGGACAGGGGAATTCACCCCTCCACTTT.

The rearrangement joins TRBV5-4 to TRBJ2-6; TRBD1 matches at 8 bases. This CDR3 region has 16 residues. V dropped 3 bases and J dropped 4; count of bases not matched to a gene: 6. Germline V gene data show CDR1 as SGHNT and CDR2 as YYREEE (reference sequence). The CDR3 DNA sequence: TGTGCCAGCAGCTCCAGACAGGGGTTAGGGGCCAACGTCCTGACTTTC. Translated: CASSSRQGLGANVLTF.

This clone was seen just once. The rearrangement uses TRBV6-1 and TRBJ1-4; D is undetermined. Looked up from germline, CDR1 is MNHNS and CDR2 is SASEGT. Trimming shortened V by 4 bases and J by 4 bases, and 10 bases separated the two germline ends. CDR3 length equals 14 residues. The CDR3 protein is CASSGRENNEKLFF. The CDR3 region has the DNA TGTGCCAGCAGTGGACGGGAAAATAATGAAAAACTGTTTTTT.

This clone was observed a handful of times. The gene calls are TRBV7-9 and TRBJ1-1; 8 nucleotides line up with TRBD1. CDR1 and CDR2 from the germline V gene are SEHNR and FQNEAQ (reference sequence). With 4 bases clipped from V and 5 bases from J, the junction kept 6 bases outside the gene matches. This CDR3 contains 14 residues. The CDR3 loop reads CASSSRDRITEAFF. CDR3 coding DNA: TGTGCCAGCAGCTCCCGGGACAGGATAACTGAAGCTTTCTTT.

V is TRBV11-2 and J is TRBJ2-1, with no clear D. The ends were cut back, 0 bases at V and 2 bases at J, with 2 bases in the middle. Germline V gene sequence: CDR1 SGHAT, CDR2 FQNNGV. The CDR3 spans 13 residues. Written as DNA, the CDR3 is TGTGCCAGCAGCTTAGATCCCTACAATGAGCAGTTCTTC. Its protein product is CASSLDPYNEQFF.

This clone was picked up one time. The J gene is TRBJ1-1, the V gene TRBV7-3; D ambiguous. The CDR3 length is 13 residues. Per the germline V gene, CDR1 is SGHTA and CDR2 is FQGTGA. Deletions cut 3 bases from V and 0 bases from J, with 5 bases between. For the CDR3, the DNA is TGTGCCAGCAGCTTCGGGCTGAACACTGAAGCTTTCTTT. This gives the protein CASSFGLNTEAFF. The variable domain in full, with the rest retrieved from reference TRBV7-3 and TRBJ1-1, is GAGVSQTPSNKVTEKGKYVELRCDPISGHTALYWYRQSLGQGPEFLIYFQGTGAADDSGLPNDRFFAVRPEGSVSTLKIQRTERGDSAVYLCASSFGLNTEAFFGQGTRLTVV.

This chain joins TRBV9 and TRBJ2-7; no definite D call. V was shortened by 1 base and J by 5 bases, with 13 bases between the two germline ends. This CDR3 has 14 amino acids. The germline V gene has CDR1 SGDLS and CDR2 YYNGEE. The CDR3 coding sequence is TGTGCCAGCAGCGTACTGGGTTGGGGTAACGAGCAGTACTTC. Its translation is CASSVLGWGNEQYF.

The chain has TRBV25-1 and TRBJ2-1, with 10 bases lining up with TRBD2. The CDR3 is 16 amino acids. Germline trimming cut 2 bases from V and 2 bases from J; bases unmatched to any gene: 3. Germline V lookup: CDR1 MGHDK, CDR2 SYGVNS. Here the CDR3 DNA reads TGTGCCAGCAGTGAAGTAAGCGGGGGGGCCTACAATGAGCAGTTCTTC. Amino acids: CASSEVSGGAYNEQFF.

The V gene is TRBV2, the J gene TRBJ2-1; 9 bases match TRBD2. The V gene's germline CDR1 is SNHLY and CDR2 FYNNEI. V trimming: 9 bases; J trimming: 7 bases; junction bases outside the gene matches: 28. The CDR3 spans 20 residues. The CDR3 DNA sequence: TGTGCCAGTGATACCCCACGGGCGGGGGGGTACCCAATTCCCAGGAATGAGCAGTTCTTC. Amino acids: CASDTPRAGGYPIPRNEQFF.